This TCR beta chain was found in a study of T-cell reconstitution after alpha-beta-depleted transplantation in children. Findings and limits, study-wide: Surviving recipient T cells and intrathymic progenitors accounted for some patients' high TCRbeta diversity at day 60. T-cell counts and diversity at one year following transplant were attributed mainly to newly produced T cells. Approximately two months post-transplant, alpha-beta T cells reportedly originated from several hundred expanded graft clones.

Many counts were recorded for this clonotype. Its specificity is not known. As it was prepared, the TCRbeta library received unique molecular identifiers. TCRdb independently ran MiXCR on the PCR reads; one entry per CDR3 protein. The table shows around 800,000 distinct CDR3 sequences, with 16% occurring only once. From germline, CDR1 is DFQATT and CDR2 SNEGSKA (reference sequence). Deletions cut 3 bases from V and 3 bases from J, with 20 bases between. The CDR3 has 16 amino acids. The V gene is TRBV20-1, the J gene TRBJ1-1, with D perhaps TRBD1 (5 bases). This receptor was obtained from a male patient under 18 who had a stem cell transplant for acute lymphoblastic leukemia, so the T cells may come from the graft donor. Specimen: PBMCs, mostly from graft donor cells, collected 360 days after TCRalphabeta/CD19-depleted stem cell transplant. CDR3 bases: TGCAGTGCTAGGGGTTTCCTCCAGGGTTATGACACTGAAGCTTTCTTT. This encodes CSARGFLQGYDTEAFF.